The clone carrying this T cell receptor beta chain was detected a few times. Its matching antigen is unknown. The data originate from a study of T cell repertoires in cytomegalovirus infection. TCRdb processed the reads anew with MiXCR; each CDR3 protein has one entry. The sample yields hundreds of thousands of distinct CDR3 sequences, about two fifths seen once. CDR3 length equals 15 residues. V lost 3 bases and J lost 0, with 6 bases in between. Germline CDR1 is SGHVS and CDR2 is FQNEAQ. Study observations and caveats: CMV-specific HLA-C-restricted TCR beta clonotypes dominated the ex vivo response. The cumulative frequency of public TCR beta families identified carriers of CMV plus the relevant HLA.

V gene TRBV7-8 combines with J gene TRBJ2-6, with D hard to call. This receptor was taken from a human donor in good health (CMV status not recorded). Some clones in this sample may be carry-over from other donors' samples. The source material was cultured PBMCs, sampled from culture after CMV antigen stimulation. CDR3 sequence (DNA): TGTGCCAGCAGCTTCGCTGTCTCTGGGGCCAACGTCCTGACTTTC. Its protein is CASSFAVSGANVLTF.